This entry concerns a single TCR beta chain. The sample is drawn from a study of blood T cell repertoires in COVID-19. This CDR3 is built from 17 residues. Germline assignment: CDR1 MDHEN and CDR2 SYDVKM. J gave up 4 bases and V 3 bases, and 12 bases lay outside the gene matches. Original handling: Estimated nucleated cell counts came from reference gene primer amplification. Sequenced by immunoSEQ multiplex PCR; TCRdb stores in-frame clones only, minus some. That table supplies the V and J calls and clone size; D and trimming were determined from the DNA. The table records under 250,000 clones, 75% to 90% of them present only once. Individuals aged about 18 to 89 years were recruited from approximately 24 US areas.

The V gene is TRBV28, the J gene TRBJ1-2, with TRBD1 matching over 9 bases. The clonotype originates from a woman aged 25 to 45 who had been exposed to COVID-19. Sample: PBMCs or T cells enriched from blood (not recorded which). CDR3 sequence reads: CASSFVTGGFNLYGYTF. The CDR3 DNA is TGTGCCAGCAGTTTTGTGACAGGGGGTTTCAACCTCTATGGCTACACCTTC.